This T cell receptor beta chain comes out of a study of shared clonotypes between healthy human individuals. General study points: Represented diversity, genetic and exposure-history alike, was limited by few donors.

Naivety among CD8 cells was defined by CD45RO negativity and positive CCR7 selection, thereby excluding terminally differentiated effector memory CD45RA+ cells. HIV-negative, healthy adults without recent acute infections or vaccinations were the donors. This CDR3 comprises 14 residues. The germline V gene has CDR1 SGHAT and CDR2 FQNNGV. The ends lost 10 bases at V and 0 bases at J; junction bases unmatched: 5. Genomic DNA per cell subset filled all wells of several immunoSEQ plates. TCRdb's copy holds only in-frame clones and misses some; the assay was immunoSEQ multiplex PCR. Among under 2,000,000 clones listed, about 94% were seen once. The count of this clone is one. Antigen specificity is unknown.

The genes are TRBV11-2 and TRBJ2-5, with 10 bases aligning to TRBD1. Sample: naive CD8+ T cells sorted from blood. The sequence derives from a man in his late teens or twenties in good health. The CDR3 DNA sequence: TGTGCCACGACAGGGGGCCCGAACCAAGAGACCCAGTACTTC. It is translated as CATTGGPNQETQYF.